This T cell receptor beta chain emerged from a study of T-cell reconstitution after alpha-beta-depleted transplantation in children. Unique molecular identifiers were incorporated when the TCRbeta library was constructed. A single record per CDR3 protein comes from TCRdb applying MiXCR to the PCR reads. The table lists 700,000 to 950,000 distinct CDR3 sequences, less than 20% of them singletons, with approximately 4.5% in the top ten. The V gene's germline CDR1 is ENHRY and CDR2 SYGVKD. The V and J ends lost 6 bases and 8 bases respectively, with 11 bases between them. The CDR3 runs 12 residues. Notes on the study in general: Diversity and T-cell counts at one year after transplant derived mostly from new T cells. By about two months after transplant, alpha-beta T cells reportedly arose from several hundred graft clones that had expanded. It was surviving recipient T cells and thymic progenitors that gave some patients high TCRbeta diversity at day 60.

This clonotype was observed a few times. The antigen remains unidentified. The source was PBMCs, mostly from graft donor cells, collected 360 days after TCRalphabeta/CD19-depleted stem cell transplant. The sequence came from a male patient under 18 who had a stem cell transplant for acute lymphoblastic leukemia, so the T cells may come from the graft donor. The rearrangement uses TRBV10-3 and TRBJ2-4; TRBD1 is a possible D gene (5 bases). CDR3 in amino acids: CAISERQYIQYF. Written as DNA, the CDR3 is TGTGCCATCAGCGAAAGACAGTACATTCAGTACTTC.